Given below is one TCR beta chain in context. Its antigen is unknown. The CDR3 extends over 17 amino acids. Trimming took off 0 bases at V and 0 bases at J, with 13 bases between the two ends. Germline CDR1 is MNHEY and CDR2 is SMNVEV (reference sequence). The sample is drawn from a study of T cell repertoires in cytomegalovirus infection. TCRdb re-called the reads through MiXCR, storing one row per CDR3 protein. The data contain hundreds of thousands of distinct CDR3 sequences, 25% to 40% of them singletons. The receptor comes from a human donor in good health (CMV status not recorded). Some clones in this sample may be carry-over from other donors' samples. Sequences were derived from cultured CD8+ T cells from PBMCs, sampled from culture after CMV antigen stimulation. The chain combines TRBV27 with TRBJ2-3; possibly TRBD1 for D (6 bases). In nucleotides, the CDR3 is TGTGCCAGCAGTTTATCCAGGGGCTCTCCTAGCACAGATACGCAGTATTTT. Translating it yields CASSLSRGSPSTDTQYF.